These 9 T cell receptor beta chains were sequenced from one sample in a study of T cell repertoires in cytomegalovirus infection. No antigens are known for them. TCRdb reprocessed the reads with MiXCR, giving one entry per CDR3 protein. The data show around 500,000 distinct CDR3 sequences, with under 45% seen just once and roughly two fifths held by the top ten. The specimen comprised cultured PBMCs, sampled from culture after CMV antigen stimulation. The receptors come from a human donor in good health (CMV status not recorded). Some clones in this sample may be carry-over from other donors' samples.

This clonotype has just a few counts. DNA for the CDR3: TGTGCCAGCAGCCCGGGACTAGCGGGAGTGGATGAGCAGTTCTTC. Translation: CASSPGLAGVDEQFF. V is TRBV7-2 and J is TRBJ2-1; 14 bases match TRBD2. Germline V CDR1 and CDR2: SGHTA, FQGNSA. The V and J ends lost 5 bases and 8 bases, in that order; junction bases with no gene match: 5. The CDR3 length is 15 residues.

The chain carries TRBV7-2 and TRBJ2-1, with 7 bases matching TRBD1. The CDR3 runs 15 residues. Germline V lookup: CDR1 SGHTA, CDR2 FQGNSA. Germline trimming cut 2 bases from V and 1 base from J; bases unmatched to any gene: 2. CDR3 sequence: CASSLRGQSYNEQFF. Written as DNA, the CDR3 is TGTGCCAGCAGCTTAAGGGGACAGTCCTACAATGAGCAGTTCTTC.

The table lists this clonotype with many counts. The gene calls are TRBV7-8 and TRBJ2-7; D uncertain. The CDR3 runs to 16 residues. V lost 2 bases and J lost 1, with 15 bases in between. Germline values: CDR1 SGHVS, CDR2 FQNEAQ. CDR3: CASSLSFQAMSYEQYF. The CDR3 DNA reads TGTGCCAGCAGCTTAAGTTTCCAGGCGATGTCCTACGAGCAGTACTTC.

The gene calls are TRBV6-6 and TRBJ2-7, with D possibly being TRBD1 or TRBD2 (5 bases each). Trimming stripped 11 bases from V and 3 bases from J, with 8 bases between. The CDR3 is 10 residues long. Germline V lookup: CDR1 MNHNY, CDR2 SVGAGI (reference sequence). CDR3 loop: CAVGVYEQYF. The CDR3, as DNA: TGTGCCGTGGGGGTCTACGAGCAGTACTTC.

In this sample, this clonotype turned up a few times. The chain is built from TRBV28 and TRBJ2-3, with 8 bases that match TRBD2. V dropped 5 bases and J dropped 2; count of bases not matched to a gene: 3. The CDR3 has 14 amino acids. Germline V gene sequence: CDR1 MDHEN, CDR2 SYDVKM. The CDR3 loop is CASSTGGDTDTQYF. CDR3 DNA: TGTGCCAGCAGTACCGGGGGGGACACAGATACGCAGTATTTT.

The chain carries TRBV7-2 and TRBJ2-7; the match to TRBD1 covers 9 bases. The CDR3 length is 15 residues. Germline lookup yields CDR1 SGHTA and CDR2 FQGNSA. The ends lost 3 bases at V and 6 bases at J; junction bases unmatched: 9. In nucleotides, the CDR3 is TGTGCCAGCAGCTTGGTGCCGGGACAGGGAGTCGAGCAGTACTTC. It yields the protein CASSLVPGQGVEQYF. Full variable domain (rest looked up from reference TRBV7-2 and TRBJ2-7): GAGVSQSPSNKVTEKGKDVELRCDPISGHTALYWYRQSLGQGLEFLIYFQGNSAPDKSGLPSDRFSAERTGGSVSTLTIQRTQQEDSAVYLCASSLVPGQGVEQYFGPGTRLTVT.

This clonotype was seen only a few times. The rearrangement joins TRBV20-1 to TRBJ1-1, with 12 bases matching TRBD1. The CDR3 length is 15 residues. From germline, CDR1 is DFQATT and CDR2 SNEGSKA (reference sequence). The trim removed 5 bases at V and 4 bases at J, leaving 8 bases unmatched. DNA of the CDR3: TGCAGTGCTTGGGACAGGGGGCTTTCTGGCACTGAAGCTTTCTTT. Translation: CSAWDRGLSGTEAFF.

This chain connects TRBV7-2 to TRBJ2-7, with D perhaps matching TRBD1 (6 bases). V dropped 8 bases and J dropped 7 bases, with 21 bases sitting between them. CDR1 is SGHTA, CDR2 FQGNSA, per germline. This CDR3 comprises 14 residues. CDR3 amino acids: CASGRVMGAREQYF. CDR3 DNA: TGTGCCAGCGGCCGGGTAATGGGGGCGAGAGAGCAGTACTTC.

This chain joins TRBV7-4 and TRBJ1-2, with D possibly being TRBD1 (6 bases). CDR1 and CDR2 (germline): SGHVT, SQSDAQ. CDR3 length: 15 residues. V was shortened by 5 bases and J by 8 bases, with 21 bases between the two germline ends. DNA for the CDR3: TGTGCCAGCAGCCCCGGTGGGTCAGGGGTGAAAGGCTACACCTTC. Its translation is CASSPGGSGVKGYTF. The full variable domain, with the rest looked up from reference TRBV7-4 and TRBJ1-2, is GAGVSQSPRYKVAKRGRDVALRCDSISGHVTLYWYRQTLGQGSEVLTYSQSDAQRDKSGRPSGRFSAERPERSVSTLKIQRTEQGDSAVYLCASSPGGSGVKGYTFGSGTRLTVV.